Each of the 28 T cell receptor beta chains below was sequenced from the same sample in a study of blood T cell repertoires in COVID-19. This table comes from immunoSEQ multiplex PCR, and its TCRdb copy is limited to in-frame clones, with some not included. The data contain over 400,000 clones, about nine tenths of them singletons. Sequencing was performed on peripheral blood. The receptors derive from a woman under 40 with active or convalescent COVID-19.

The V gene is TRBV11-2, the J gene TRBJ2-2; 7 nucleotides match TRBD1. This CDR3 region has 13 residues. The germline CDR1 and CDR2 sequences are SGHAT and FQNNGV. Losses at the gene ends were 3 bases for V and 6 bases for J; bases not matched to a gene: 1. The CDR3 bases are TGTGCCAGCAGCTTCCAGGGGGCCGGGGAGCTGTTTTTT. Translation: CASSFQGAGELFF.

Points on this clone: The same CDR3 also results from other DNA sequences found in this sample. The V gene is TRBV3-1 (or the pseudogene TRBV3-2), the J gene TRBJ1-1, with no clear D. V lost 1 base, J lost 3 bases, and 9 bases lay in between. CDR3 length: 14 amino acids. The germline V gene has CDR1 LGHDT and CDR2 YNNKEL (reference sequence). CDR3 sequence (DNA): TGTGCCAGCAGCCAAGTTGGCGGGGACACTGAAGCTTTCTTT. Protein: CASSQVGGDTEAFF.

The chain recombines TRBV29-1 with TRBJ2-5; a possible D gene is TRBD1 (6 bases). V dropped 7 bases and J dropped 4 bases, with 16 bases sitting between them. CDR1 is SQVTM and CDR2 is ANQGSEA in the germline V gene. CDR3 length equals 13 residues. This CDR3 is CSAVLTGIETQYF. The DNA of the CDR3 is TGCAGCGCCGTACTCACAGGGATAGAGACCCAGTACTTC.

The rearrangement links TRBV6-5 to TRBJ2-2; no clear D gene. The length of the CDR3 is 14 residues. Germline CDR1 and CDR2: MNHEY and SVGAGI. Between the trimmed V and J ends, which lost 2 bases and 1 base, there was a span of 5 bases. The CDR3 DNA reads as TGTGCCAGCAGTTACACCAGGAACACCGGGGAGCTGTTTTTT. Protein: CASSYTRNTGELFF.

V and J are TRBV19 and TRBJ1-2; TRBD1 agrees at 7 bases. Germline loops: CDR1 LNHDA, CDR2 SQIVND (reference sequence). The CDR3 covers 17 residues. Trimming cost V 2 bases and J 0 bases; bases outside gene matches: 9. In DNA, the CDR3 is TGTGCCAGTAGTATACTGGTGGGACAGATTTCTAACTATGGCTACACCTTC. As protein: CASSILVGQISNYGYTF.

The chain is built from TRBV12-3 or TRBV12-4 and TRBJ2-5; no definite D call. Trimming left V 8 bases short and J 2 bases short, with 9 bases between. This CDR3 spans 12 amino acids. The CDR3 sequence is CASRRLQETQYF. Written as DNA, the CDR3 is TGTGCCAGCCGACGACTGCAAGAGACCCAGTACTTC.

The chain is built from TRBV6-1 and TRBJ2-6; no definite D call. This CDR3 has 16 residues. V shed 4 bases and J shed 0 bases, with 10 bases lying between them. In germline, CDR1 is MNHNS, CDR2 SASEGT. The CDR3 nucleotides read TGTGCCAGCAGTGCTACCCACGTCTCTGGGGCCAACGTCCTGACTTTC. This gives the protein CASSATHVSGANVLTF.

V gene TRBV27 combines with J gene TRBJ1-2, with D perhaps TRBD1 (6 bases). This CDR3 spans 13 amino acids. Germline loops: CDR1 MNHEY, CDR2 SMNVEV (reference sequence). V was trimmed by 5 bases and J by 5 bases, leaving 12 bases between them. The CDR3 is CASSKTGEYGYTF. The CDR3 bases are TGTGCCAGCAGTAAGACAGGAGAGTATGGCTACACCTTC.

The rearrangement links TRBV14 to TRBJ2-7; TRBD2 aligns across 11 bases. V dropped 0 bases and J dropped 3; count of bases not matched to a gene: 4. The CDR3 is 16 amino acids. From germline, CDR1 is SGHDN and CDR2 FVKESK. The CDR3 loop is CASSQDLLAGVYEQYF. CDR3 nucleotide sequence: TGTGCCAGCAGCCAAGACTTACTAGCGGGAGTCTACGAGCAGTACTTC. The full variable domain, its missing parts supplied by reference TRBV14 and TRBJ2-7, is EAGVTQFPSHSVIEKGQTVTLRCDPISGHDNLYWYRRVMGKEIKFLLHFVKESKQDESGMPNNRFLAERTGGTYSTLKVQPAELEDSGVYFCASSQDLLAGVYEQYFGPGTRLTVT.

V usage is TRBV29-1 and J usage is TRBJ1-2, with 7 positions matching TRBD1. Trimming at V came to 6 bases and at J to 5 bases, leaving 6 bases not matched to a gene. This CDR3 region has 12 residues. Germline V CDR1 and CDR2: SQVTM, ANQGSEA. This chain's CDR3 is CSVEQGKYGYTF. CDR3 coding DNA: TGCAGCGTCGAACAGGGGAAATATGGCTACACCTTC. The whole variable domain, remainder taken from reference TRBV29-1 and TRBJ1-2, is SAVISQKPSRDICQRGTSLTIQCQVDSQVTMMFWYRQQPGQSLTLIATANQGSEATYESGFVIDKFPISRPNLTFSTLTVSNMSPEDSSIYLCSVEQGKYGYTFGSGTRLTVV.

The V and J genes are TRBV6-5 and TRBJ2-5; D is possibly TRBD1 (6 bases). Germline values: CDR1 MNHEY, CDR2 SVGAGI. Trimming took 7 bases from V and 0 from J, leaving 9 bases between them. The CDR3 is 13 residues long. The CDR3 here is CASKQGHQETQYF. The CDR3 DNA reads as TGTGCCAGCAAACAGGGCCACCAAGAGACCCAGTACTTC.

For the CDR3, the DNA is TGTGCCAGCAGCCTAATAAGGAGCCGGAATAATGAAAAACTGTTTTTT. Its protein product is CASSLIRSRNNEKLFF. This sequence joins TRBV7-9 and TRBJ1-4, with no clear D. The CDR3 has 16 residues. V was cut by 5 bases and J by 4 bases, with 17 bases left in between. The germline gives CDR1 SEHNR, CDR2 FQNEAQ (reference sequence).

This sequence joins TRBV4-1 and TRBJ2-2; 11 positions agree with TRBD2. The V and J ends lost 3 bases and 0 bases, in that order; junction bases with no gene match: 3. From germline, CDR1 is MGHRA and CDR2 YSYEKL. CDR3 size: 17 residues. The chain's CDR3 is CASSHSTSGTNTGELFF. In nucleotides, the CDR3 is TGCGCCAGCAGCCATTCGACTAGCGGGACGAACACCGGGGAGCTGTTTTTT.

The J gene is TRBJ2-1, the V gene TRBV5-1; D may be TRBD2 (6 bases). The germline V gene has CDR1 SGHRS and CDR2 YFSETQ. The CDR3 extends over 14 amino acids. Trimming took 5 bases from V and 2 from J, leaving 11 bases between them. Here the CDR3 DNA reads TGCGCCAGCAGGCTGGGGGAGGCCTACAATGAGCAGTTCTTC. Amino acids: CASRLGEAYNEQFF. Using reference TRBV5-1 and TRBJ2-1 for the parts outside the CDR3, the full variable domain is KAGVTQTPRYLIKTRGQQVTLSCSPISGHRSVSWYQQTPGQGLQFLFEYFSETQRNKGNFPGRFSGRQFSNSRSEMNVSTLELGDSALYLCASRLGEAYNEQFFGPGTRLTVL.

The CDR3 spells CASSLAVLDNEQFF. In DNA, the CDR3 is TGTGCCAGCAGCTTAGCAGTCCTAGACAATGAGCAGTTCTTC. The V gene is TRBV7-9, the J gene TRBJ2-1; D unclear. The V end was cut by 0 bases, the J end by 5 bases, with 8 bases between. The CDR3 length is 14 residues. Germline assignment: CDR1 SEHNR and CDR2 FQNEAQ (reference sequence).

This chain connects TRBV5-1 to TRBJ2-7; D is uncertain. The germline gives CDR1 SGHRS, CDR2 YFSETQ. The V end lost 0 bases, the J end lost 6 bases, and 7 bases lay between the germline ends. This CDR3 has 12 residues. The CDR3 reads CASSLDWSEQYF. CDR3 nucleotides: TGCGCCAGCAGCTTGGATTGGAGCGAGCAGTACTTC.

The chain uses TRBV7-8 and TRBJ2-2; the D gene is possibly TRBD2 (6 bases). Trimming stripped 8 bases from V and 1 base from J, with 11 bases between. The CDR3 is made up of 14 amino acids. Germline V gene data show CDR1 as SGHVS and CDR2 as FQNEAQ. The CDR3, as DNA: TGTGCCAGCCGGGGGAGAGGGAACACCGGGGAGCTGTTTTTT. It is translated as CASRGRGNTGELFF.

The chain employs TRBV6-5 and TRBJ1-5; D perhaps matches TRBD1 (6 bases). This CDR3 has 14 residues. CDR1 is MNHEY and CDR2 is SVGAGI in the germline V gene. The V end was cut by 2 bases, the J end by 7 bases, with 12 bases between. Written as DNA, the CDR3 is TGTGCCAGCAGTTACGCAGGGGAGGGACAGCCCCAGCATTTT. Residues: CASSYAGEGQPQHF.

For this clone: This sample includes further DNA sequences coding for the same CDR3. The chain carries TRBV6-4 and TRBJ1-2, with a tentative D call TRBD1 (6 bases). The CDR3 sequence is 13 residues long. V was pared by 4 bases and J by 2 bases, with 8 bases between. Looked up from germline, CDR1 is MRHNA and CDR2 is SNTAGT. CDR3 nucleotides: TGTGCCAGCAGTGGGACAGAGAACTATGGCTACACCTTC. It translates to CASSGTENYGYTF.

V gene TRBV19 combines with J gene TRBJ2-7, with TRBD1 identical over 8 bases. The CDR3 extends over 14 amino acids. Losses at the gene ends were 5 bases for V and 5 bases for J; bases not matched to a gene: 8. CDR1 and CDR2 (germline): LNHDA, SQIVND (reference sequence). CDR3 in amino acids: CASSATGVGNEQYF. The DNA for the CDR3 is TGTGCCAGTAGTGCGACAGGGGTGGGAAACGAGCAGTACTTC.

The chain carries TRBV15 and TRBJ1-1; TRBD1 aligns across 7 bases. Per germline, CDR1 LNHNV and CDR2 YYDKDF (reference sequence). J was trimmed by 1 base and V by 1 base; bases with no gene match: 9. CDR3 length equals 17 residues. The CDR3 coding sequence is TGTGCCACCAGCAGAGGGGCCCCGGACAGGACGAACACTGAAGCTTTCTTT. It is translated as CATSRGAPDRTNTEAFF.

This chain links TRBV7-9 with TRBJ2-1, with TRBD2 matching 10 bases. The germline V gene has CDR1 SEHNR and CDR2 FQNEAQ (reference sequence). The CDR3 consists of 15 residues. V lost 2 bases, J lost 8 bases, and 6 bases stayed unmatched. The CDR3 DNA reads as TGTGCCAGCAGCTTACGTCTAGCGGGAGTAGATGAGCAGTTCTTC. As protein: CASSLRLAGVDEQFF.

V usage is TRBV4-1 and J usage is TRBJ1-3; 10 positions match TRBD1. This CDR3 comprises 18 residues. Losses at the gene ends were 4 bases for V and 2 bases for J; bases not matched to a gene: 11. CDR1 and CDR2 from the germline V gene are MGHRA and YSYEKL. DNA for the CDR3: TGCGCCAGCAGCCCCGGCGGGACAGGGGAATTGGCTGGAAACACCATATATTTT. It codes for CASSPGGTGELAGNTIYF.

The V call is TRBV14, the J call TRBJ1-2; 7 bases are a match to TRBD1. The CDR3 runs to 14 residues. The trim removed 4 bases at V and 2 bases at J, leaving 4 bases unmatched. Per germline, CDR1 SGHDN and CDR2 FVKESK. CDR3 sequence: CASSPMTGNYGYTF. The DNA for the CDR3 is TGTGCCAGCAGCCCGATGACAGGGAACTATGGCTACACCTTC.

This chain links TRBV5-4 with TRBJ2-2; D is unresolved. The germline V gene encodes CDR1 SGHNT and CDR2 YYREEE (reference sequence). This CDR3 has 13 amino acids. Trimming took 4 bases from V and 0 from J, leaving 4 bases between them. The DNA of the CDR3 is TGTGCCAGCAGCCCGGCGAACACCGGGGAGCTGTTTTTT. This gives the protein CASSPANTGELFF.

This chain joins TRBV7-2 and TRBJ1-2, with 7 bases identical to TRBD1. Germline V lookup: CDR1 SGHTA, CDR2 FQGNSA. The CDR3 is made up of 15 amino acids. V gave up 4 bases and J gave up 8 bases; unmatched junction bases: 13. The CDR3 protein is CASSWWTGDSSGYTF. Written as DNA, the CDR3 is TGTGCCAGCAGCTGGTGGACAGGCGACAGCTCGGGCTACACCTTC.

V usage is TRBV6-6 and J usage is TRBJ2-3; 7 bases fit TRBD1. J was trimmed by 0 bases and V by 2 bases; bases with no gene match: 5. CDR1 is MNHNY, CDR2 SVGAGI, per germline (reference sequence). CDR3 length: 16 residues. The CDR3 sequence: CASSYRPGQSTDTQYF. CDR3 DNA sequence: TGTGCCAGCAGTTACCGTCCGGGACAGAGCACAGATACGCAGTATTTT.

The rearrangement links TRBV11-1 to TRBJ2-7; 8 nucleotides align to TRBD2. In germline, CDR1 is SGHAT, CDR2 FQDESV (reference sequence). The CDR3 covers 14 residues. V lost 5 bases to trimming and J lost 4 bases; unmatched junction nucleotides: 7. The CDR3 reads CASSLGAGGYEQYF. In nucleotides, the CDR3 is TGTGCCAGCAGCCTCGGGGCGGGAGGTTACGAGCAGTACTTC.